The sequence of this T cell receptor (beta chain) was determined in a study of T cell responses to AZD1222 COVID-19 vaccine. Study conclusions and caveats: Repertoires in all cases were sampled only once the peak T cell response had passed. Spike-specific TCRs gained breadth and depth after people received two AZD1222 doses. Regions left unmutated in variants are reportedly the target of nearly half of spike-specific TCRs.

CDR1 SGHRS and CDR2 YFSETQ come from the germline V gene. The CDR3 extends over 13 amino acids. Trimming left V 2 bases short and J 0 bases short, with 2 bases between. Generated by immunoSEQ multiplex PCR, the TCRdb table keeps only in-frame clones and is missing some. The table lists some 97,000 clones, 80% to 90% of them singletons, with under 4.5% in the top ten. With respect to this clone: Antigen specificity is unknown.

This TCR derives from an adult in good health. Source: peripheral blood, taken on day 0 of MenACWY control vaccination. The chain carries TRBV5-1 and TRBJ2-2; D is unclear. The CDR3: CASSFPNTGELFF. The DNA for the CDR3 is TGCGCCAGCAGCTTCCCGAACACCGGGGAGCTGTTTTTT.